This paragraph covers one T cell receptor beta chain sequence. The data originate from a study of blood T cell repertoires in COVID-19. Assay used: immunoSEQ multiplex PCR; TCRdb lists only in-frame clones, some missing. There are 150,000 to 200,000 clones in the sample; 90% occur only once, and about a sixth lies in the top ten. The CDR3 spans 15 residues. Germline lookup yields CDR1 SGHRS and CDR2 YFSETQ. After removal of 2 bases from V and 8 bases from J, the junction contained 10 bases not matched to a gene. The sequencing sample was made of peripheral blood. The chain employs TRBV5-1 and TRBJ2-1; 7 bases align to TRBD2. The source of this sequence is a man between 60 and 70 years old with active or convalescent COVID-19. The CDR3 DNA reads TGCGCCAGCAGCTTCGGGCTAGCGGCCTGGGATGAGCAGTTCTTC. It codes for CASSFGLAAWDEQFF.